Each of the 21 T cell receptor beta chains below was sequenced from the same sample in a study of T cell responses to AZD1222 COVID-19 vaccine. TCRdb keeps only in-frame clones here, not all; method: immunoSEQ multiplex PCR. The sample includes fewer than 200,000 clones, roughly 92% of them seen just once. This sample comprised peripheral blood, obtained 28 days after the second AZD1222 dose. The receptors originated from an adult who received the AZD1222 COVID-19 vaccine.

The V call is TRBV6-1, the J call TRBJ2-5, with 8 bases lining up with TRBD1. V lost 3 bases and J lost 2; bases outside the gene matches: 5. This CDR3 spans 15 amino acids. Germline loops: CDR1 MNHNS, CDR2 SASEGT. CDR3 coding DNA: TGTGCCAGCAGTGAGGACAGGGTAGGACAAGAGACCCAGTACTTC. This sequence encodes CASSEDRVGQETQYF.

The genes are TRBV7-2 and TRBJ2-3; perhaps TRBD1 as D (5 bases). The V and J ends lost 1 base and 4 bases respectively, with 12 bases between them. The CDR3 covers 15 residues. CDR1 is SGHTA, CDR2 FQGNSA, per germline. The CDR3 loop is CASSLGRARADTQYF. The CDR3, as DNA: TGTGCCAGCAGCTTAGGAAGGGCCAGGGCAGATACGCAGTATTTT.

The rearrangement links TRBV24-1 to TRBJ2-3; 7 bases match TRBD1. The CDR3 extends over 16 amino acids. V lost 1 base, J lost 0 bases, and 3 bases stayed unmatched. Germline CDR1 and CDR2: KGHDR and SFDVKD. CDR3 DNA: TGTGCCACCAGTGATTTTGAGGGGGCAAGCACAGATACGCAGTATTTT. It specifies CATSDFEGASTDTQYF.

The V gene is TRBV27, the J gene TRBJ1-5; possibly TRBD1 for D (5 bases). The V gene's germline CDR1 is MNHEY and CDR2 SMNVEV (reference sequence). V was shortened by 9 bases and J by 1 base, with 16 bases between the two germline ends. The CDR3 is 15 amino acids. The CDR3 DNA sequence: TGTGCCAGTAGGAAGGACATAACCAGCAATCAGCCCCAGCATTTT. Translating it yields CASRKDITSNQPQHF.

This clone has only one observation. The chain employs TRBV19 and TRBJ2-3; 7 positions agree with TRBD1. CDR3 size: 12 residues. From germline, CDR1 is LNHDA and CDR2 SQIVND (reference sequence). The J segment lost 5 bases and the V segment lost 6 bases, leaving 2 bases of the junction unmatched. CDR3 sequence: CASRDRVDTQYF. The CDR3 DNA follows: TGTGCCAGTAGAGACAGGGTAGATACGCAGTATTTT.

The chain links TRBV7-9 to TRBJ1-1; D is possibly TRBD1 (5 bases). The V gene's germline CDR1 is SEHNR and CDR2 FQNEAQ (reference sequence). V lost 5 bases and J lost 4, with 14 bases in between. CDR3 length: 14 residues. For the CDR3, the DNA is TGTGCCAGCAGCCCCCCCGGGGACGGCACTGAAGCTTTCTTT. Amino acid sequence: CASSPPGDGTEAFF.

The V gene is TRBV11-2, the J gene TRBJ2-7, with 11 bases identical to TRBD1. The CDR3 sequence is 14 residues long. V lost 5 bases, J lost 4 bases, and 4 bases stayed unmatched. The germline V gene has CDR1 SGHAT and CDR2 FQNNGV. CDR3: CASSPGTGGYEQYF. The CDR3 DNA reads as TGTGCCAGCAGCCCTGGGACAGGGGGATACGAGCAGTACTTC.

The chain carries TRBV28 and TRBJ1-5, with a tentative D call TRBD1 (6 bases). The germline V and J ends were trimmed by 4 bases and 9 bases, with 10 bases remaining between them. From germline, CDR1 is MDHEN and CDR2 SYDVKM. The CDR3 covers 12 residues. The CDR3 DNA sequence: TGTGCCAGCAGTTCGGAACAGGGGCCCCAGCATTTT. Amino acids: CASSSEQGPQHF.

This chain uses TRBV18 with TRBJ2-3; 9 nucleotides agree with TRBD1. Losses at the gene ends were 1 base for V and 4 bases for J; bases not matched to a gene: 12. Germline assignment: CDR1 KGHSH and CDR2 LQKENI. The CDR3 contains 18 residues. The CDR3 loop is CASSPLTGTGLRADTQYF. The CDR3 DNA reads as TGTGCCAGCTCACCACTCACCGGGACAGGGCTTAGGGCAGATACGCAGTATTTT.

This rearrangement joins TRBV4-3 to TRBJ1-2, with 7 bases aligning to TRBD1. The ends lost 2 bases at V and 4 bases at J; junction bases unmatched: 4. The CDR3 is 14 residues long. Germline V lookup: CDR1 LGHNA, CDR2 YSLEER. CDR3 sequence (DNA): TGCGCCAGCAGCCAACGGACAGGCGTCTATGGCTACACCTTC. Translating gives CASSQRTGVYGYTF.

Written as DNA, the CDR3 is TGTGCCAGTAGTATAACTAGCGGGCCGGCAAACGAGCAGTACTTC. Protein: CASSITSGPANEQYF. The rearrangement joins TRBV19 to TRBJ2-7, with 9 bases matching TRBD2. This CDR3 contains 15 residues. Per germline, CDR1 LNHDA and CDR2 SQIVND (reference sequence). The junction had 7 bases not matched to a gene; V was cut back by 2 bases and J by 5 bases.

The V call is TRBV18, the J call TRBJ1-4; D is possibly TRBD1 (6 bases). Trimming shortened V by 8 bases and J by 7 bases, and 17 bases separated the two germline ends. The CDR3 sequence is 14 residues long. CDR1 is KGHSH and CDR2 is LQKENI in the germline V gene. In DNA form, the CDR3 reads TGTGCCAGCGCAGCACAGGGTGAAGGTGAAAAACTGTTTTTT. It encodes CASAAQGEGEKLFF.

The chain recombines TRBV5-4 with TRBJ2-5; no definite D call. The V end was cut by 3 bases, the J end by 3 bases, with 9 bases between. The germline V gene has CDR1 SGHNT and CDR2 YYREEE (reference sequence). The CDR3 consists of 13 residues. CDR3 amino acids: CASSSLSEETQYF. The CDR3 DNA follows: TGTGCCAGCAGCTCCCTTAGTGAAGAGACCCAGTACTTC.

This CDR3 is CASSPLGGAPTGNEKLFF. In nucleotides, the CDR3 is TGTGCCAGCAGCCCCCTCGGAGGGGCGCCGACTGGGAATGAAAAACTGTTTTTT. The chain employs TRBV7-8 and TRBJ1-4; D may be TRBD1 (5 bases). Trimming shortened V by 5 bases and J by 5 bases, and 24 bases separated the two germline ends. The CDR3 is made up of 18 amino acids. Germline V gene sequence: CDR1 SGHVS, CDR2 FQNEAQ.

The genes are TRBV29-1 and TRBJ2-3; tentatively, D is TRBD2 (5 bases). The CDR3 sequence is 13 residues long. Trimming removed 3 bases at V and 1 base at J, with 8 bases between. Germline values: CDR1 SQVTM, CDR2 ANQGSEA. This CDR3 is CSVDAGRTDTQYF. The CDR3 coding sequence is TGCAGCGTTGATGCGGGCCGCACAGATACGCAGTATTTT.

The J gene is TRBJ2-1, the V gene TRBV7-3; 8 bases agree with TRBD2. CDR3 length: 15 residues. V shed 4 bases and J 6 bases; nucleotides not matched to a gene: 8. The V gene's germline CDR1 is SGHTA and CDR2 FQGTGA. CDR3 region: CASSYSGTRFNEQFF. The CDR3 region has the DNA TGTGCCAGCAGCTACTCCGGGACTAGGTTCAATGAGCAGTTCTTC.

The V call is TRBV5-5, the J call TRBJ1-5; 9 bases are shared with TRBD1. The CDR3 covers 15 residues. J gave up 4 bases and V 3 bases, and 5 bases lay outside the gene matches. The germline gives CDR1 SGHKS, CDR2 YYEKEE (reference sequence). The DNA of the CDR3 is TGTGCCAGCAGCTATGACAGGGGGGGGAATCAGCCCCAGCATTTT. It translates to CASSYDRGGNQPQHF.

The CDR3 loop is CASSSDRGRSGELFF. The CDR3 DNA is TGCGCCAGCAGCTCGGACAGGGGGCGTAGCGGGGAGCTGTTTTTT. This rearrangement joins TRBV5-1 to TRBJ2-2; 11 bases map to TRBD1. CDR3 length: 15 amino acids. Germline values: CDR1 SGHRS, CDR2 YFSETQ. V shed 3 bases, J shed 7 bases, and the junction held 5 bases outside the gene matches.

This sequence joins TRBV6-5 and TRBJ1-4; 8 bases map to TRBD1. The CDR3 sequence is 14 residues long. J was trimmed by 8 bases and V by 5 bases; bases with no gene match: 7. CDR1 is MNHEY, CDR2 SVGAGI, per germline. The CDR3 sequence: CASSLQGAREKLFF. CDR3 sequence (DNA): TGTGCCAGCAGTCTCCAGGGGGCTCGGGAAAAACTGTTTTTT.

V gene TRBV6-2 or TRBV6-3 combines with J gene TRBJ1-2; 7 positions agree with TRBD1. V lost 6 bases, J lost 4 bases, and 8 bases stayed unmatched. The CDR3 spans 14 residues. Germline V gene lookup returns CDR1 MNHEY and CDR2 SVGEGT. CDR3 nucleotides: TGTGCCAGCAGCCGAGGAGGGGGCCCCTATGGCTACACCTTC. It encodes CASSRGGGPYGYTF.

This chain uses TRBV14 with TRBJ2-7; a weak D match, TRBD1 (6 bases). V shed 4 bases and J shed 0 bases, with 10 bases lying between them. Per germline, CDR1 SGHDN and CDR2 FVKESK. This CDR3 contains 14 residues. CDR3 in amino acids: CASSRQVPSYEQYF. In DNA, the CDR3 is TGTGCCAGCAGCCGACAGGTCCCCTCCTACGAGCAGTACTTC.